This entry concerns a single TCR beta chain. What antigen it recognizes has not been identified. No much larger clone exists at a distance of one base, and base qualities are not known. Different DNA sequences within this sample yield the same CDR3. The record originates from a study of blood T cell repertoires in COVID-19 (dated by TCRdb to about 2020). Regarding the study in general: Samples covering the acute and convalescent phases of COVID-19 were provided by collaborators in the United States, Italy and Spain. The material from the prospective study consisted of cDNA or gDNA derived from T cells, B-cell-depleted T cells, or PBMCs. The dataset comprised deeply sampled blood TCRbeta repertoires from subjects exposed to, actively infected with, or recovered from COVID-19. The repertoires were made available in a free public database intended to serve as a resource for research on the immune response to SARS-CoV-2. The samples were drawn from the first 160 participants of the ongoing ImmuneRACE study and from under 1,500 subjects provided by 6 global collaborators. Sample metadata almost always included a de-identified subject ID, COVID-19 status, age in years and sex. Where available, HLA class I and class II types were taken from metadata supplied by the sample provider and were not determined by assay-based typing.

Including the terminal cysteine and phenylalanine, the CDR3 comprises 13 residues. The retained sequence is limited to the CDR3, 39 bases, with the frame set at the first base. The V and J ends are trimmed by 5 bases and 5 bases, leaving 12 bases between them. For CDR1 and CDR2, the germline V gene lists SGHTA and FQGNSA. TCRbeta CDR3 regions were amplified from genomic DNA by means of the immunoSEQ Assay, a bias-controlled multiplex PCR. As for the original processing: The number of nucleated cells in each sample was estimated by amplification of reference gene primers within the assay. Sequence reads were collapsed and filtered to measure the absolute abundance of every unique TCRbeta CDR3 rearrangement. For each sample, productive Simpson clonality was calculated as the square root of Simpson's diversity index over productive rearrangements. TCRdb limited this immuneACCESS table to in-frame rearrangements with V and J called. A share of clones is missing; checked studies link under half to unresolved V genes, and the rest is unexplained. V, J and clone size are those of that table, while D and trimming were read from the DNA. This sample is represented by 250,000 to 300,000 clones; less than 90% of them were singletons. The ten biggest clones cover about 4.3% of the sample.

Samples from volunteer blood donors who had recovered from COVID-19 were contributed by a second Seattle source. Each collaborating institution followed its own protocols to collect whole blood in K2EDTA tubes. For TCRbeta analysis, collaborators shipped samples as frozen whole blood, isolated PBMCs, or DNA extracted from either of those sample types. The paper as a whole reports these results and caveats: The amount of clinical and demographic metadata varied by source and participant and was provided uncurated.

This TCR derives from a man between 60 and 70 years old who had recovered from COVID-19. The sequence is built from TRBV7-2 and TRBJ2-5, with the D gene call left open. Sequencing was carried out using peripheral blood. The CDR3 here reads CASSPRLQETQYF. The base sequence is TGTGCCAGCAGCCCCCGACTTCAGGAGACCCAGTACTTC.